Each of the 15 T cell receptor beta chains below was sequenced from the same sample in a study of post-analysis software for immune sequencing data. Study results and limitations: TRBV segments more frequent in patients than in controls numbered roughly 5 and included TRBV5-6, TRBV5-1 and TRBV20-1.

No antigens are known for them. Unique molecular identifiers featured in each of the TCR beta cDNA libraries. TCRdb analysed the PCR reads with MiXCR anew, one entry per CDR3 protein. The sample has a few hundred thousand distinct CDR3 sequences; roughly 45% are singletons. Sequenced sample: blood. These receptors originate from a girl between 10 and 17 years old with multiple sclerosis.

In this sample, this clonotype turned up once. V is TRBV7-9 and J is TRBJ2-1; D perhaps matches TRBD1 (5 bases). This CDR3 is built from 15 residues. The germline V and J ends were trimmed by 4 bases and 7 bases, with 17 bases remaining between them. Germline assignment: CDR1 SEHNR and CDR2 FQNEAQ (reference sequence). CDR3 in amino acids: CASSSRLTQGNEQFF. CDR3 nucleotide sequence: TGTGCCAGCAGCTCACGATTAACCCAGGGTAATGAGCAGTTCTTC.

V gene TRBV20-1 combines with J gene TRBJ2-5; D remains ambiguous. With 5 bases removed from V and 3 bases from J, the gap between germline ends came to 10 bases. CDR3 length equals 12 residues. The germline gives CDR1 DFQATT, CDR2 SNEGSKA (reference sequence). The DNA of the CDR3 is TGCAGTGCTGCGGAGCCAGAAGAGACCCAGTACTTC. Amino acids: CSAAEPEETQYF.

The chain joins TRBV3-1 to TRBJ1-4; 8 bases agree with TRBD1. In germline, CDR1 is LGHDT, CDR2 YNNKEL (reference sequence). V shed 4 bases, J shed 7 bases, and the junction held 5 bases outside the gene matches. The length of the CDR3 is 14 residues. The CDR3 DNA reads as TGTGCCAGCAGCCGGACAGGGTCTGGTGAAAAACTGTTTTTT. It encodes CASSRTGSGEKLFF.

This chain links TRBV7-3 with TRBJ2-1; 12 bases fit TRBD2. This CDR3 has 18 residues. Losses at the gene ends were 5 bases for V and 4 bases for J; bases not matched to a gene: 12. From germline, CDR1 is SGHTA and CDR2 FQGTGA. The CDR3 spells CASSLGLAGKEGYNEQFF. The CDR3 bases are TGTGCCAGCAGCCTAGGACTAGCGGGAAAAGAGGGGTACAATGAGCAGTTCTTC.

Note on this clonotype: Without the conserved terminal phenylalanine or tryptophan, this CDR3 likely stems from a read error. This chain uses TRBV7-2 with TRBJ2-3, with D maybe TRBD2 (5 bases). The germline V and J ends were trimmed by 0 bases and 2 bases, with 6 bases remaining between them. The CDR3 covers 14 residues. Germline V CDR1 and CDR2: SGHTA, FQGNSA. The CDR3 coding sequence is TGTGCCAGCAGCTTAGCTAGCGCCACAGATACGCAGTATTTG. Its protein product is CASSLASATDTQYL.

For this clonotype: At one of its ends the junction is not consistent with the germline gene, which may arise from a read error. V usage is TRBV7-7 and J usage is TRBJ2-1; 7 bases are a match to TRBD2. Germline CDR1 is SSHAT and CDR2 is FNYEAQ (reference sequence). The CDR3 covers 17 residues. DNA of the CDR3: TGTGCTAGCAGCTTATATCCCGGGCGGGAGCCCTACAATGAGCAGTTCTTC. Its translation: CASSLYPGREPYNEQFF.

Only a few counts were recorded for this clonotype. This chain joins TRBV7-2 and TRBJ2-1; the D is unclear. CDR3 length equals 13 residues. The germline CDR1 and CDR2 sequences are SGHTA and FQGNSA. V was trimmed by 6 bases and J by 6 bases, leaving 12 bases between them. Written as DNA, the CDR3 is TGTGCCAGCAGACCCCGAGCGTTCAATGAGCAGTTCTTC. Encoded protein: CASRPRAFNEQFF. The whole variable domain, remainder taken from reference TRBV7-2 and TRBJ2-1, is GAGVSQSPSNKVTEKGKDVELRCDPISGHTALYWYRQSLGQGLEFLIYFQGNSAPDKSGLPSDRFSAERTGGSVSTLTIQRTQQEDSAVYLCASRPRAFNEQFFGPGTRLTVL.

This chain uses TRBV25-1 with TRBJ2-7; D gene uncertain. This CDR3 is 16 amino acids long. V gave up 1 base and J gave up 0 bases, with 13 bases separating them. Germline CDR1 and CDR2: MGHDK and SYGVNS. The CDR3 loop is CASSEFEAGNSYEQYF. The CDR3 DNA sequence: TGTGCCAGCAGTGAATTCGAGGCAGGCAACTCCTACGAGCAGTACTTC.

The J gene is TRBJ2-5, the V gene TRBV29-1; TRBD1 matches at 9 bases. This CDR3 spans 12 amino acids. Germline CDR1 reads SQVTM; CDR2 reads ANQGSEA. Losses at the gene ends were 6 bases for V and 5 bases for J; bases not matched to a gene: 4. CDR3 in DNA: TGCAGCGTGGCCGGGACAGGGGAGACCCAGTACTTC. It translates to CSVAGTGETQYF.

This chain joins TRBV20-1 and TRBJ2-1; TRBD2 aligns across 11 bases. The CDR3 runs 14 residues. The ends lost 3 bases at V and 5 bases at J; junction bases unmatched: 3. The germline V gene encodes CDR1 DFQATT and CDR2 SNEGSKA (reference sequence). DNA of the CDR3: TGCAGTGCTAGTAGGACTAGCGGGCACAATGAGCAGTTCTTC. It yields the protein CSASRTSGHNEQFF.

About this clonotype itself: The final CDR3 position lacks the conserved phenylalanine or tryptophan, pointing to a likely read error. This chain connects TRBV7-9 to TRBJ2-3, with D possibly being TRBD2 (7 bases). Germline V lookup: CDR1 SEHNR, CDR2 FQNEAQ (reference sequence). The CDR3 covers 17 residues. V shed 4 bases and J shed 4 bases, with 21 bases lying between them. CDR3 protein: CASSSAWGRERADTQYC. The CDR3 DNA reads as TGTGCCAGCAGCTCGGCTTGGGGGCGGGAGAGGGCAGATACGCAGTATTGT.

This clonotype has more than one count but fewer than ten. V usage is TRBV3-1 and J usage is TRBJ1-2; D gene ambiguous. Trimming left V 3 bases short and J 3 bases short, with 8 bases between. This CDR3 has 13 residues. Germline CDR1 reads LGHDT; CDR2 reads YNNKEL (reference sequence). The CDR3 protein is CASSQLVDYGYTF. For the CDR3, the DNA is TGTGCCAGCAGCCAGCTTGTAGACTATGGCTACACCTTC.

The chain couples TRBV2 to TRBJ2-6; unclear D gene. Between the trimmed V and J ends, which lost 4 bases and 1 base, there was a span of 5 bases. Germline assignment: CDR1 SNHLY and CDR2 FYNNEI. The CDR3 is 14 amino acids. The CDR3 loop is CASSVRSGANVLTF. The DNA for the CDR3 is TGTGCCAGCAGTGTCAGGTCTGGGGCCAACGTCCTGACTTTC.

Written as DNA, the CDR3 is TGCAGTGCTAGTTTGCCCCTGGGGGAAGTTGGCAATGAGCAGTTCTTC. Amino acid sequence: CSASLPLGEVGNEQFF. J is TRBJ2-1 and V is TRBV20-1; either TRBD1 or TRBD2 may supply D (5 bases each). The V gene's germline CDR1 is DFQATT and CDR2 SNEGSKA (reference sequence). The CDR3 contains 16 residues. Trimming pared 3 bases from V and 6 bases from J, leaving 21 bases between.

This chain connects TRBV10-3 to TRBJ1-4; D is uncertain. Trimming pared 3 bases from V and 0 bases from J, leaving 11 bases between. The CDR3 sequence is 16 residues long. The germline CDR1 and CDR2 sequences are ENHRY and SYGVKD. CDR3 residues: CAISEERAATNEKLFF. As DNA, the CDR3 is TGTGCCATCAGTGAAGAAAGGGCGGCAACTAATGAAAAACTGTTTTTT.